These T cell receptor beta chains were read from a single sample in a study of shared clonotypes between healthy human individuals. Measured with immunoSEQ multiplex PCR; TCRdb has only the in-frame clones, and not every one. This sample has over 2 million clones, with around 96% found just once. Sample: naive CD8+ T cells sorted from blood. Receptor source: a man between 18 and 29 years old in good health. CDR3s include the opening cysteine and the closing phenylalanine or tryptophan. The D gene is left open where the match is weak. Rows may omit the clone size; those that give it use once, few, many or a size class.

V: TRBV4-1; J: TRBJ1-2; D: -; size: -; CDR3: CASSQGVGGRGGYTF; DNA: TGCGCCAGCAGCCAAGGTGTAGGCGGGAGGGGTGGCTACACCTTC
V: TRBV7-9; J: TRBJ2-3; D: TRBD2; size: -; CDR3: CASSRPPLGGGSADTQYF; DNA: TGTGCCAGCAGCCGACCTCCATTAGGCGGGGGGTCCGCAGATACGCAGTATTTT
V: TRBV6-1; J: TRBJ2-1; D: -; size: -; CDR3: CASSEWKTHPGNEQFF; DNA: TGTGCCAGCAGTGAATGGAAGACCCACCCCGGCAATGAGCAGTTCTTC
V: TRBV30; J: TRBJ2-7; D: -; size: -; CDR3: CAWSVQEEQYF; DNA: TGTGCCTGGAGTGTACAGGAGGAGCAGTACTTC
V: TRBV4-1; J: TRBJ2-1; D: TRBD2; size: -; CDR3: CASSRQPGLDYNEQFF; DNA: TGCGCCAGCAGCCGACAACCGGGACTAGACTACAATGAGCAGTTCTTC
V: TRBV5-6; J: TRBJ2-1; D: -; size: -; CDR3: CASSPDWNEQFF; DNA: TGTGCCAGCAGCCCGGACTGGAATGAGCAGTTCTTC
V: TRBV6-5; J: TRBJ2-1; D: -; size: -; CDR3: CASGGGGINEQFF; DNA: TGTGCCAGCGGTGGTGGGGGGATAAATGAGCAGTTCTTC
V: TRBV6-5; J: TRBJ2-7; D: -; size: -; CDR3: CASRPQLIDYEQYF; DNA: TGTGCCAGCCGCCCACAGCTTATAGACTACGAGCAGTACTTC
V: TRBV27; J: TRBJ2-7; D: -; size: -; CDR3: CASSSGSSYEQYF; DNA: TGTGCCAGCAGTTCCGGGAGTTCCTACGAGCAGTACTTC
V: TRBV28; J: TRBJ2-7; D: -; size: -; CDR3: CASSFESEQYF; DNA: TGTGCCAGCAGTTTTGAAAGCGAGCAGTACTTC
V: TRBV6-6; J: TRBJ2-1; D: TRBD1; size: -; CDR3: CASEKGQGYNEQFF; DNA: TGTGCCAGTGAAAAGGGACAGGGCTACAATGAGCAGTTCTTC
V: TRBV5-4; J: TRBJ2-7; D: -; size: once; CDR3: CASSLFAGNSYEQYF; DNA: TGTGCCAGCAGCTTGTTTGCAGGGAACTCCTACGAGCAGTACTTC
V: TRBV6-6; J: TRBJ2-7; D: TRBD1; size: -; CDR3: CASSLTGPYHEQYF; DNA: TGTGCCAGCAGTCTGACAGGGCCATACCACGAGCAGTACTTC
V: TRBV30; J: TRBJ1-1; D: -; size: -; CDR3: CAWSGLPDSEAFF; DNA: TGTGCCTGGAGTGGGCTCCCGGACAGTGAAGCTTTCTTT
V: TRBV30; J: TRBJ1-1; D: -; size: few; CDR3: CAWSVLGSEAFF; DNA: TGTGCCTGGAGTGTACTAGGTAGCGAGGCTTTCTTT
V: TRBV29-1; J: TRBJ2-3; D: -; size: -; CDR3: CSVLGGLRDTQYF; DNA: TGCAGCGTCCTGGGGGGCCTCAGGGATACGCAGTATTTT
V: TRBV4-3; J: TRBJ2-7; D: TRBD2; size: -; CDR3: CASSPGLAAYEQYF; DNA: TGCGCCAGCAGCCCGGGACTAGCGGCCTACGAGCAGTACTTC